This is a list of T cell receptor beta chains from one sample in a study of regulatory T cells in long-lasting Graves disease. TCRdb used MiXCR to reprocess the multiplex PCR reads, holding one entry per CDR3 protein. This table has about 460,000 distinct CDR3 sequences, less than 25% appearing once. The source material was peripheral blood mononuclear cells (PBMCs), sampled when the disease was refractory, from a patient treated with antithyroid drugs. These receptors originate from a female donor with Graves disease. Each CDR3 is given with its conserved first and last residue. D genes are given only for firm matches. The size entry is marked missing in some rows and otherwise reads once, few, many or a size class.

d_call j_call clone_size v_call cdr3_nt cdr3_aa
- TRBJ1-5 - TRBV20-1 TGCAGTGCTATCGGTCCCCGTCAGCCCCAGCATTTT CSAIGPRQPQHF
- TRBJ2-4 many TRBV2 TGTGCCAGCAGTGCCCCAGGGGTAGCCAAAAACATTCAGTACTTC CASSAPGVAKNIQYF
- TRBJ1-5 - TRBV4-2 TGTGCCAGCAGCTCCGACGGACAGAATCAGCCCCAGCATTTT CASSSDGQNQPQHF
- TRBJ1-5 - TRBV7-3 TGTGCCAGCAGCTTAACCGGACGGCACAATCAGCCCCAGCATTTT CASSLTGRHNQPQHF
- TRBJ1-5 few TRBV20-1 TGCAGTGCAGGGACACAGAGCAATCAGCCCCAGCATTTT CSAGTQSNQPQHF
- TRBJ2-5 - TRBV9 TGTGCCAGCAGCGTAGACCCAATGAGGGAGACCCAGTACTTC CASSVDPMRETQYF
- TRBJ1-5 many TRBV7-2 TGTGCCAGCAGCTTAGCGCTTCAGGGACCCCAGCATTTT CASSLALQGPQHF
TRBD1 TRBJ1-3 few TRBV6-1 TGTGCCAGCAGCGGCCGGGACAGCTCTGGAAACACCATATATTTT CASSGRDSSGNTIYF
TRBD1 TRBJ2-7 few TRBV11-2 TGTGCCAGCAGCGAGGGACAGGGACCCTACGAGCAGTACTTC CASSEGQGPYEQYF
- TRBJ1-1 - TRBV29-1 TGCAGCGTGAAAAAGGGGGGTGACACTGAAGCTTTCTTT CSVKKGGDTEAFF
- TRBJ2-1 - TRBV5-1 TGCGCCAGCAGCTTGATGTCCGTAGACAATGAGCAGTTCTTC CASSLMSVDNEQFF
- TRBJ2-7 few TRBV6-5 TGTGCCAGCAGTTACTCGAAACTCTCGCTAGAAAACTACGAGCAGTACTTC CASSYSKLSLENYEQYF
- TRBJ1-1 - TRBV7-3 TGTGCCAGCAGCTTAACTTTAACAGGGAAGGCTTTCTTT CASSLTLTGKAFF
- TRBJ2-7 many TRBV6-2/TRBV6-3 TGTGCCAGCAGTTACATTTGGGGAAGCAACGAGCAGTACTTC CASSYIWGSNEQYF
- TRBJ1-1 few TRBV29-1 TGCAGCGTTGAAGATTTCGGCAGGGTGAACACTGAAGCTTTCTTT CSVEDFGRVNTEAFF
- TRBJ2-4 few TRBV20-1 TGCAGTGTTCCATCGGGGCAGGGCCGAAGCATTCAGTACTTC CSVPSGQGRSIQYF
- TRBJ1-1 - TRBV28 TGTGCCAGCAGCCGCTGGATAGAGAACACTGAAGCTTTCTTT CASSRWIENTEAFF
TRBD2 TRBJ2-5 many TRBV7-2 TGTGCCAGCAGCCGGGGGACGGGACTAGCGTTGGAGACCCAGTACTTC CASSRGTGLALETQYF
- TRBJ1-5 many TRBV2 TGTGCCAGCAGTGAAAGACAGGCCGCCAGTCAGCCCCAGCATTTT CASSERQAASQPQHF
- TRBJ2-5 many TRBV10-3 TGTGCCATCAGCACCACTAGCCTAGGGGAGACCCAGTACTTC CAISTTSLGETQYF
- TRBJ2-2 few TRBV3-1 TGTGCCAGCAGCCAAGTTCCGGGTATCGGGGAGCTGTTTTTT CASSQVPGIGELFF
- TRBJ1-1 - TRBV12-3/TRBV12-4 TGTGCCAGCAGTTTAGTTCTGGGTGTGGGAGCTTTCTTT CASSLVLGVGAFF
TRBD1 TRBJ1-5 many TRBV12-3/TRBV12-4 TGTGCCAGCAATGGACAGGGGGGACAGCCCCAGCATTTT CASNGQGGQPQHF
- TRBJ2-3 - TRBV7-3 TGTGCCAGCAGCTTAATCCCAAGCACAGATACGCAGTATTTT CASSLIPSTDTQYF
TRBD1 TRBJ1-4 - TRBV4-3 TGCGCCAGCAGACCACCATTAGGGGGCGGAGAAAAACTGTTTTTT CASRPPLGGGEKLFF
- TRBJ1-1 - TRBV29-1 TGCAGCGGAGATGTGGAGGGGGTGAACACTGAAGCTTTCTTT CSGDVEGVNTEAFF
TRBD1 TRBJ1-1 - TRBV18 TGTGCCAGCTCGCCGGGACAGTCAACGGAGGCTTTCTTT CASSPGQSTEAFF
- TRBJ2-2 many TRBV7-3 TGTGCCAGCAGCTTAATGGGGACGGAGAACACCGGGGAGCTGTTTTTT CASSLMGTENTGELFF
- TRBJ1-6 many TRBV12-5 TGTGCTAGTGGGATCGCTTCAGAGGGTAATTCACCCCTCCACTTT CASGIASEGNSPLHF
TRBD2 TRBJ2-1 few TRBV5-6 TGTGCCAGCAGCTTGATAGCGGGGGTTGAGCAGTTCTTC CASSLIAGVEQFF
- TRBJ1-1 few TRBV11-1 TGTGCCAGCAGCTTAGGGGTAGCCGGCACTGAAGCTTTCTTT CASSLGVAGTEAFF
- TRBJ1-1 - TRBV7-9 TGTGCCAGCAGCCAAGAAAACGTGGACAGTGAAGCTTTCTTT CASSQENVDSEAFF
TRBD1 TRBJ2-7 many TRBV28 TGTGCCAGCAGTACCCAGGGGGCAGGGGTCCACGAGCAGTACTTC CASSTQGAGVHEQYF
- TRBJ2-7 many TRBV6-1 TGTGCCAGCAGGTCGAGCAGCTCCTACGAGCAGTACTTC CASRSSSSYEQYF
- TRBJ2-7 - TRBV27 TGTGCCAGCATATTACAGGGGACTAAAGCCTACGAGCAGTACTTC CASILQGTKAYEQYF
TRBD1 TRBJ1-2 many TRBV27 TGTGCCAGCACCGCAGGGGGAGATGGCTACACCTTC CASTAGGDGYTF
TRBD1 TRBJ1-5 many TRBV7-2 TGTGCCAGCAGCTTGGACAGGACGGCAGGTCAGCCCCAGCATTTT CASSLDRTAGQPQHF
- TRBJ2-5 many TRBV28 TGTGCCAGCAGTTTGAGGCCTCCGGGAGAGACCCAGTACTTC CASSLRPPGETQYF